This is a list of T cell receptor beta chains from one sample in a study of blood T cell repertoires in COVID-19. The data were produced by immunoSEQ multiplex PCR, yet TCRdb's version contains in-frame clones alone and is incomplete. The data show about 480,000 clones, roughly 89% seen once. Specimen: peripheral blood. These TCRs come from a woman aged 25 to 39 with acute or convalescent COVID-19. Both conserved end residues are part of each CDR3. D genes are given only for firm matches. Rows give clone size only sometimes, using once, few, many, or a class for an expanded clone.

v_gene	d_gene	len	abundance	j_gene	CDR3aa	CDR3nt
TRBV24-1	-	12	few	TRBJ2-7	CATTEPGDEQYF	TGTGCCACCACCGAACCAGGGGACGAGCAGTACTTC
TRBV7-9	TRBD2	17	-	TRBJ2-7	CASSSFRGGFNSYEQYF	TGTGCCAGCAGCTCTTTCCGGGGGGGATTCAACTCCTACGAGCAGTACTTC
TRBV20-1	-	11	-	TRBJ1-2	CSAIETYGYTF	TGCAGTGCTATCGAGACATATGGCTACACCTTC
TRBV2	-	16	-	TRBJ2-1	CASRREPGHTYNEQFF	TGTGCCAGCAGGAGAGAACCGGGACACACCTACAATGAGCAGTTCTTC
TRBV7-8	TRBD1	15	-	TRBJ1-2	CASSLDRGGLFGYTF	TGTGCCAGCAGCTTGGACAGGGGGGGGTTGTTCGGCTACACCTTC
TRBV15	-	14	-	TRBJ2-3	CATSSTSGADTQYF	-
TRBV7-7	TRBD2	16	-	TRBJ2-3	CASSMGLAGGTDTQYF	TGTGCCAGCAGCATGGGACTAGCGGGGGGCACAGATACGCAGTATTTT
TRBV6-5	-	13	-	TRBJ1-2	CASQRGPNYGYTF	TGTGCCAGCCAGCGGGGGCCAAACTATGGCTACACCTTC
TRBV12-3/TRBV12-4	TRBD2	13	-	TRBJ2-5	CASRLGTIETQYF	TGTGCCAGCAGGCTAGGGACTATAGAGACCCAGTACTTC
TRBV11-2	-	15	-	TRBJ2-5	CASSLSGSPRATQYF	TGTGCCAGCAGCCTGTCCGGGAGCCCTCGAGCGACCCAGTACTTC
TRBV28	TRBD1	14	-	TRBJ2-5	CASSLRTGWETQYF	TGTGCCAGCAGTCTCCGGACAGGGTGGGAGACCCAGTACTTC
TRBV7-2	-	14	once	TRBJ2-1	CASSLRSRYNEQFF	TGTGCCAGCAGCTTACGTTCCCGCTACAATGAGCAGTTCTTC
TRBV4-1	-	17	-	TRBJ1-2	CASSQEDRREANYGYTF	TGCGCCAGCAGCCAAGAAGATCGTCGGGAAGCTAACTATGGCTACACCTTC
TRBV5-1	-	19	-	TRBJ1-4	CASSSYPSHREPTNEKLFF	TGCGCCAGCAGCTCCTACCCTAGCCACAGGGAACCGACTAATGAAAAACTGTTTTTT
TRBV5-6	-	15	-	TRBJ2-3	CASSLMTWARDTQYF	TGTGCCAGCAGCTTGATGACCTGGGCGAGAGATACGCAGTATTTT
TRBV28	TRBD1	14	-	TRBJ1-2	CASSPLGGASGYTF	TGTGCCAGCAGCCCGCTAGGGGGCGCGAGTGGCTACACCTTC
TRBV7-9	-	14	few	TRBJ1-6	CASSSNSHLSTLHF	TGTGCCAGCAGCTCAAACAGCCACCTTTCTACCCTCCACTTT
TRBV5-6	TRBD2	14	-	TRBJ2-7	CASSPGLGSYEQYF	TGTGCCAGCAGCCCGGGACTAGGGTCCTACGAGCAGTACTTC
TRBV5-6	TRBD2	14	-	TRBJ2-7	CASSLVSGVGEQYF	TGTGCCAGCAGCTTGGTCAGCGGGGTGGGCGAGCAGTACTTC
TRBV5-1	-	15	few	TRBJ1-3	CASSVTGTTGNTIYF	TGCGCCAGCAGCGTGACCGGGACAACTGGAAACACCATATATTTT
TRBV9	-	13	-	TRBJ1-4	CASSRTENEKLFF	TGTGCCAGCAGCAGGACAGAGAATGAAAAACTGTTTTTT
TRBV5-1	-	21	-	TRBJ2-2	CASSLARPPLDFFLNTGELFF	TGCGCCAGCAGCTTGGCTAGGCCTCCCCTGGACTTTTTCCTGAACACCGGGGAGCTGTTTTTT
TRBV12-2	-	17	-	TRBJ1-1	CASRLLGGAGTNTEAFF	TGTGCAAGTCGCTTATTAGGGGGGGCGGGAACGAACACTGAAGCTTTCTTT
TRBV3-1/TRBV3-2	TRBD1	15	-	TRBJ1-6	CASRPLTGRNSPLHF	TGTGCCAGCAGACCGTTGACAGGGCGGAATTCACCCCTCCACTTT
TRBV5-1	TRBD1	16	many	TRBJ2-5	CASREIGTASKETQYF	TGCGCCAGCAGGGAGATCGGGACAGCCTCTAAAGAGACCCAGTACTTC
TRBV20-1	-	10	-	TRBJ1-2	CSVGGDGYTF	TGCAGTGTGGGGGGGGATGGCTACACCTTC
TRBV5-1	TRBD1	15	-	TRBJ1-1	CASSPRTGFITEAFF	TGCGCCAGCAGCCCTAGGACAGGGTTTATTACTGAAGCTTTCTTT
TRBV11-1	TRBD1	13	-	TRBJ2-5	CASSSGQEETQYF	TGTGCCAGCAGCTCGGGACAGGAAGAGACCCAGTACTTC
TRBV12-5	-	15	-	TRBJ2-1	CASAVWPVSYNEQFF	TGTGCTAGTGCCGTTTGGCCAGTCTCCTACAATGAGCAGTTCTTC
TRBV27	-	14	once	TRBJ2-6	CASSLRSGANVLTF	TGTGCCAGCAGTTTACGTTCTGGGGCCAACGTCCTGACTTTC
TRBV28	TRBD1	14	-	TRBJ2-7	CASRDYRGGYEQYF	TGTGCCAGTAGGGATTACAGGGGTGGTTACGAGCAGTACTTC
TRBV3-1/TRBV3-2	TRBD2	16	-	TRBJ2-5	CASSHGLAVSQETQYF	TGTGCCAGCAGCCACGGACTAGCGGTCTCACAGGAGACCCAGTACTTC
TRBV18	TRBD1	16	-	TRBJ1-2	CASSPNVDRGAYGYTF	TGTGCCAGCTCACCTAATGTGGACAGGGGAGCCTATGGCTACACCTTC
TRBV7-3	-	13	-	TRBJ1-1	CASSRTLNTEAFF	TGTGCCAGCAGCAGAACACTGAACACTGAAGCTTTCTTT
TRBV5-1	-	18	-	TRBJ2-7	CASSVYSGRQAASYEQYF	TGCGCCAGCAGCGTTTACTCCGGTAGGCAGGCCGCTTCCTACGAGCAGTACTTC
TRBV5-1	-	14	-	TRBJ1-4	CASSLGGHSEKLFF	TGCGCCAGCAGCTTGGGGGGGCATAGTGAAAAACTGTTTTTT
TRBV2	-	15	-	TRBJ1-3	CASSLGQNSGNTIYF	TGTGCCAGCAGTCTAGGACAGAACTCTGGAAACACCATATATTTT
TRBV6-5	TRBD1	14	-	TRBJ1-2	CASRKGAGNYGYTF	TGTGCCAGCAGGAAGGGGGCAGGGAACTATGGCTACACCTTC
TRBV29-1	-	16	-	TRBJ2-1	CSVEGEGGGSYNEQFF	TGCAGCGTTGAAGGAGAAGGGGGGGGTTCCTACAATGAGCAGTTCTTC
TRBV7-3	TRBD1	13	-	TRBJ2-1	CASSLKTGTEQFF	TGTGCCAGCAGCTTAAAGACAGGGACTGAGCAGTTCTTC
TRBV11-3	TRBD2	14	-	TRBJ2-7	CASSFGGGAHEQYF	TGTGCCAGCAGCTTTGGCGGGGGGGCCCACGAGCAGTACTTC
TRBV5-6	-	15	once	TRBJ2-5	CASSLLPGAQETQYF	TGTGCCAGCAGCCTATTGCCGGGAGCCCAAGAGACCCAGTACTTC
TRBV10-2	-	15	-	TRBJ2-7	CASSESRLGRNEQYF	TGCGCCAGCAGTGAGTCGCGGCTGGGGAGGAACGAGCAGTACTTC
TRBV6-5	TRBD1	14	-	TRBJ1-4	CASSRTGTNEKLFF	TGTGCCAGCAGTCGGACAGGGACTAATGAAAAACTGTTTTTT
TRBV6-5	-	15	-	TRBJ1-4	CASSKGWGRDEKLFF	TGTGCCAGCAGCAAGGGTTGGGGGAGGGATGAAAAACTGTTTTTT
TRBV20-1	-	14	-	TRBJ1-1	CSASQNRLDTEAFF	TGCAGTGCTAGTCAGAACAGGCTGGACACTGAAGCTTTCTTT
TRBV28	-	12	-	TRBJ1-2	CASSPGLYGYTF	TGTGCCAGCAGTCCGGGACTCTATGGCTACACCTTC
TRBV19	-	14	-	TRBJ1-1	CASSIKLGTLEAFF	TGTGCCAGTAGTATAAAGCTCGGGACTCTTGAAGCTTTCTTT
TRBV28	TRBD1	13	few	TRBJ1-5	CATNRGAEQPQHF	TGTGCCACAAACAGGGGGGCAGAACAGCCCCAGCATTTT
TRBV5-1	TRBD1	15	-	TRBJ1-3	CASSPRDSSGNTIYF	TGCGCCAGCAGCCCGAGGGACAGCTCTGGAAACACCATATATTTT
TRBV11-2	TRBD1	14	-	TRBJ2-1	CASSRGQGVNEQFF	TGTGCCAGCAGCCGGGGACAGGGGGTTAATGAGCAGTTCTTC
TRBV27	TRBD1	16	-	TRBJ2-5	CASSPSGTGGEETQYF	TGTGCCAGCAGTCCCTCCGGGACAGGGGGCGAAGAGACCCAGTACTTC
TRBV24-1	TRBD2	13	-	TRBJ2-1	CATRGGDYNEQFF	TGTGCCACCCGCGGGGGAGACTACAATGAGCAGTTCTTC
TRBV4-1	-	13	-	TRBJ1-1	CASSQVSTPEAFF	TGCGCCAGCAGCCAAGTTAGTACCCCTGAAGCTTTCTTT